The clone carrying this T cell receptor beta chain was detected only once. As yet, its antigen is unknown. Germline CDR1 LGHNA, CDR2 YSLEER. The CDR3 totals 16 residues. The ends were cut back, 0 bases at V and 7 bases at J, with 15 bases in the middle. This sample was included in a study of T cell responses to AZD1222 COVID-19 vaccine. Study-level results: The sample set comprised mostly white British donors with more females, and clonal diversity was possibly underestimated. Only a handful of AZD1222 recipients were seropositive at baseline. The breadth and depth of Spike-specific TCRs increased once two AZD1222 doses had been given.

Data came from immunoSEQ multiplex PCR; TCRdb stores just in-frame clones and leaves some out. The data show 100,000 to 110,000 clones, about 90% seen once. The TCR sequence derives from an adult in good health. The sample was peripheral blood, taken on day 0 of MenACWY control vaccination. This sequence joins TRBV4-3 and TRBJ2-2; D perhaps matches TRBD2 (5 bases). The CDR3 sequence: CASSQDRPRGHGELFF. The CDR3 DNA reads TGCGCCAGCAGCCAAGACAGGCCTCGGGGTCACGGGGAGCTGTTTTTT.